The 25 T cell receptor beta chains below were found in one sample sequenced in a study of T-cell memory formation after mild COVID-19. TCRdb reprocessed the 5' RACE reads with MiXCR, giving one entry per CDR3 protein. The sample lists roughly 350,000 distinct CDR3 sequences; approximately 15% were seen once. Sequenced material: PBMCs or a T cell subset sorted from them (not recorded which). These receptor sequences come from a man between 18 and 35 years old who had mild COVID-19 (a few samples of this study predate the infection). Cell type and time point are not known.

This clonotype was counted a few times. CDR3 sequence (DNA): TGCAGTGCTCTTGAACAGAGTAATAATGAAAAACTGTTTTTT. Amino acid sequence: CSALEQSNNEKLFF. The rearrangement links TRBV20-1 to TRBJ1-4; no firm D call. Deletions cut 5 bases from V and 4 bases from J, with 14 bases between. This CDR3 has 14 amino acids. Germline values: CDR1 DFQATT, CDR2 SNEGSKA (reference sequence).

This clonotype was counted a few times. This rearrangement joins TRBV7-9 to TRBJ2-3; TRBD2 aligns across 8 bases. V lost 5 bases and J lost 2; bases outside the gene matches: 15. Germline CDR1 SEHNR, CDR2 FQNEAQ (reference sequence). The CDR3 has 18 residues. CDR3 bases: TGTGCCAGCAGCGGGACTAGAGGTTCTGCTTGGTCCACAGATACGCAGTATTTT. It codes for CASSGTRGSAWSTDTQYF.

This clonotype was found a few times. A read error may produce the germline difference seen at one junction end. The rearrangement uses TRBV12-3 or TRBV12-4 and TRBJ2-3, with a tentative D call TRBD2 (5 bases). This CDR3 has 13 residues. The CDR3 reads CASTLREPDTQYF. The CDR3 DNA follows: TGTGCCAGCACTTTAAGGGAGCCAGATACGCAGTATTTT.

The chain has TRBV29-1 and TRBJ1-5; the match to TRBD1 covers 10 bases. This CDR3 contains 13 residues. V was pared by 7 bases and J by 7 bases, with 7 bases of the junction left unmatched. CDR1 SQVTM and CDR2 ANQGSEA come from the germline V gene. The CDR3 sequence: CSAIRDRGQPQHF. Here the CDR3 DNA reads TGCAGCGCGATCCGGGACAGGGGCCAGCCCCAGCATTTT.

This clonotype was recorded at least ten times. The rearrangement joins TRBV7-2 to TRBJ1-1, with D tentatively TRBD1 (5 bases). Deletions cut 6 bases from V and 1 base from J, with 18 bases between. This CDR3 spans 16 amino acids. CDR1 and CDR2 (germline): SGHTA, FQGNSA. The CDR3 DNA reads TGTGCCAGCAGTGGGGCCCGGGGGGGAACGAACACTGAAGCTTTCTTT. Translating it yields CASSGARGGTNTEAFF.

This clonotype has more than one count but fewer than ten. The rearrangement uses TRBV20-1 and TRBJ2-7; 7 nucleotides match TRBD1. Per the germline V gene, CDR1 is DFQATT and CDR2 is SNEGSKA (reference sequence). This CDR3 contains 12 residues. The V and J ends lost 1 base and 4 bases, in that order; junction bases with no gene match: 1. Here the CDR3 reads CSARGQGYEQYF. CDR3 nucleotides: TGCAGTGCTAGAGGACAGGGATACGAGCAGTACTTC.

For this clonotype: One end of the junction is discordant with germline, which a read error may explain. The genes are TRBV6-4 and TRBJ2-1, with D possibly being TRBD1 (6 bases). CDR1 and CDR2 (germline): MRHNA, SNTAGT. The CDR3 extends over 14 amino acids. DNA for the CDR3: TGTGCCAGCAGTGAAACCGGGACAAACAATGAGCAGTTATTC. Translated, it gives CASSETGTNNEQLF.

The chain has TRBV6-6 and TRBJ2-7; D is perhaps TRBD1 or TRBD2 (5 bases each). The CDR3 runs 14 residues. V was clipped by 6 bases and J by 1 base, with 13 bases between them. In germline, CDR1 is MNHNY, CDR2 SVGAGI (reference sequence). The CDR3 reads CASSNTRESYEQYV. CDR3 nucleotides: TGTGCCAGCAGCAACACCAGGGAGTCCTACGAGCAGTACGTC.

This clonotype was found a few times. The chain joins TRBV29-1 to TRBJ2-7; 7 bases agree with TRBD1. V lost 7 bases to trimming and J lost 3 bases; unmatched junction nucleotides: 12. The CDR3 is 14 amino acids. Germline V gene sequence: CDR1 SQVTM, CDR2 ANQGSEA. The CDR3 region is CSARTGTIGYEQYF. The CDR3 region has the DNA TGCAGCGCAAGGACAGGTACAATCGGCTACGAGCAGTACTTC.

The chain links TRBV6-5 to TRBJ2-3, with 7 bases lining up with TRBD2. The V and J ends lost 0 bases and 4 bases, in that order; junction bases with no gene match: 13. The CDR3 consists of 18 residues. Germline assignment: CDR1 MNHEY and CDR2 SVGAGI. The CDR3 DNA is TGTGCCAGCAGTTACTCGAGTGGAGGCGGGGGAATTGCAGATACGCAGTATTTT. Encoded protein: CASSYSSGGGGIADTQYF.

This clonotype was seen many times. V usage is TRBV7-3 and J usage is TRBJ2-3; D not certain. V was shortened by 5 bases and J by 0 bases, with 9 bases between the two germline ends. The CDR3 has 14 residues. The germline CDR1 and CDR2 sequences are SGHTA and FQGTGA. The CDR3 region is CASSPSMSTDTQYF. The CDR3 coding sequence is TGTGCCAGCAGCCCTTCGATGAGCACAGATACGCAGTATTTT.

The CDR3 DNA follows: TGTGCCAGCAGCTCTAGACAAGACAGGGAAGCTTTCTTT. Its protein is CASSSRQDREAFF. The rearrangement links TRBV7-3 to TRBJ1-1, with D possibly TRBD1 on 6 matching bases. The CDR3 spans 13 residues. Germline CDR1 and CDR2: SGHTA and FQGTGA. The V and J ends lost 4 bases and 8 bases respectively, with 14 bases between them.

The gene calls are TRBV29-1 and TRBJ2-3; D might be TRBD1 (5 bases). Between the trimmed V and J ends, which lost 1 base and 3 bases, there was a span of 14 bases. Germline V gives CDR1 SQVTM, CDR2 ANQGSEA. The CDR3 consists of 15 residues. The CDR3 nucleotides are TGCAGCGTTGAAGGACAGTCTGGGTGGACAGATACGCAGTATTTT. Translated: CSVEGQSGWTDTQYF.

Only a few counts were recorded for this clonotype. The genes are TRBV5-1 and TRBJ2-5, with 11 nucleotides matching TRBD2. V lost 1 base and J lost 4; bases outside the gene matches: 3. Germline V lookup: CDR1 SGHRS, CDR2 YFSETQ. The CDR3 contains 15 residues. As DNA, the CDR3 is TGCGCCAGCAGCTTGCGGCTAGCGGGGGGAGAGACCCAGTACTTC. Encoded protein: CASSLRLAGGETQYF.

This rearrangement joins TRBV4-3 to TRBJ1-2; D gene unclear. Germline V gene data show CDR1 as LGHNA and CDR2 as YSLEER. CDR3 length equals 13 residues. V lost 1 base, J lost 8 bases, and 11 bases lay in between. The CDR3 is CASSQVEREGYTF. In DNA, the CDR3 is TGCGCCAGCAGCCAAGTCGAGAGGGAAGGCTACACCTTC.

This clonotype was picked up a small number of times. J is TRBJ2-7 and V is TRBV10-2, with no clear D. Trimming pared 0 bases from V and 0 bases from J, leaving 12 bases between. CDR1 is WSHSY and CDR2 is SAAADI in the germline V gene. The CDR3 is 16 amino acids. The CDR3 nucleotides read TGCGCCAGCAGTGAGTCCGGCGCTCACCGCTCCTACGAGCAGTACGTC. Amino acids: CASSESGAHRSYEQYV.

The chain links TRBV3-1 to TRBJ2-4, with D perhaps matching TRBD2 (5 bases). The germline V gene has CDR1 LGHDT and CDR2 YNNKEL (reference sequence). The CDR3 covers 16 residues. Trimming cost V 1 base and J 0 bases, with 10 bases left between them. The CDR3 DNA reads TGTGCCAGCAGCCAAGGGGGAGTCCTAGCCAAAAACATTCAGTACTTC. Translating it yields CASSQGGVLAKNIQYF.

This chain joins TRBV27 and TRBJ2-3; D remains unclear. This CDR3 contains 12 residues. V was clipped by 6 bases and J by 4 bases, with 8 bases between them. Germline CDR1 reads MNHEY; CDR2 reads SMNVEV (reference sequence). CDR3 nucleotides: TGTGCCAGCAGCCACTATCCAGATACGCAGTATTTT. It is translated as CASSHYPDTQYF.

There are a few counts of this clonotype. The chain uses TRBV6-2 or TRBV6-3 and TRBJ2-3; no definite D call. Germline V gene sequence: CDR1 MNHEY, CDR2 SVGEGT. V dropped 0 bases and J dropped 0 bases, with 13 bases sitting between them. CDR3 length: 17 residues. The CDR3 spells CASSYSADTHSTDTQYF. As DNA, the CDR3 is TGTGCCAGCAGTTACTCTGCCGATACACATAGCACAGATACGCAGTATTTT.

The V and J genes are TRBV6-2 or TRBV6-3 and TRBJ1-5; D gene uncertain. The CDR3 extends over 14 amino acids. Germline V gene sequence: CDR1 MNHEY, CDR2 SVGEGT. Trimming removed 5 bases from V and 7 bases from J, with 15 bases in between. The CDR3: CASSRAGLWQPQHF. The CDR3 DNA reads as TGTGCCAGCAGTCGTGCCGGTTTGTGGCAGCCCCAGCATTTT.

In nucleotides, the CDR3 is TGTGCCAGCAGCTCAAGCGGGGGACACGAGACCCAGTACTTC. Translating gives CASSSSGGHETQYF. The rearrangement uses TRBV3-1 and TRBJ2-5; 8 bases agree with TRBD2. CDR3 size: 14 residues. Unmatched junction bases numbered 7, after V lost 5 bases and J lost 5 bases. From germline, CDR1 is LGHDT and CDR2 YNNKEL (reference sequence).

This clonotype has more than one count but fewer than ten. The chain is built from TRBV12-3 or TRBV12-4 and TRBJ2-2; no firm D call. CDR3 length: 14 residues. The V end was cut by 5 bases, the J end by 0 bases, with 7 bases between. CDR3 nucleotide sequence: TGTGCCAGCAGTCCTTACTCGAACACCGGGGAGCTGTTTTTT. The encoded protein is CASSPYSNTGELFF.

This chain links TRBV5-4 with TRBJ2-5; 8 positions agree with TRBD2. The germline V gene has CDR1 SGHNT and CDR2 YYREEE (reference sequence). This CDR3 contains 15 residues. The junction had 1 base not matched to a gene; V was cut back by 0 bases and J by 0 bases. Written as DNA, the CDR3 is TGTGCCAGCAGCTTGGCTAGCGGGTACCAAGAGACCCAGTACTTC. Residues: CASSLASGYQETQYF.

The chain combines TRBV3-1 with TRBJ2-2; D is uncertain. Trimming took 4 bases from V and 3 from J, leaving 6 bases between them. Germline V gene data show CDR1 as LGHDT and CDR2 as YNNKEL (reference sequence). This CDR3 contains 13 residues. CDR3 amino acids: CASSPTHTGELFF. Written as DNA, the CDR3 is TGTGCCAGCAGCCCGACCCACACCGGGGAGCTGTTTTTT.

The rearrangement joins TRBV6-6 to TRBJ1-5; D might be TRBD1 (6 bases). Germline values: CDR1 MNHNY, CDR2 SVGAGI (reference sequence). This CDR3 is 14 amino acids long. V was trimmed by 5 bases and J by 2 bases, leaving 10 bases between them. The CDR3 loop reads CASSRQVGNQPQHF. DNA for the CDR3: TGTGCCAGCAGTCGACAGGTGGGCAATCAGCCCCAGCATTTT.